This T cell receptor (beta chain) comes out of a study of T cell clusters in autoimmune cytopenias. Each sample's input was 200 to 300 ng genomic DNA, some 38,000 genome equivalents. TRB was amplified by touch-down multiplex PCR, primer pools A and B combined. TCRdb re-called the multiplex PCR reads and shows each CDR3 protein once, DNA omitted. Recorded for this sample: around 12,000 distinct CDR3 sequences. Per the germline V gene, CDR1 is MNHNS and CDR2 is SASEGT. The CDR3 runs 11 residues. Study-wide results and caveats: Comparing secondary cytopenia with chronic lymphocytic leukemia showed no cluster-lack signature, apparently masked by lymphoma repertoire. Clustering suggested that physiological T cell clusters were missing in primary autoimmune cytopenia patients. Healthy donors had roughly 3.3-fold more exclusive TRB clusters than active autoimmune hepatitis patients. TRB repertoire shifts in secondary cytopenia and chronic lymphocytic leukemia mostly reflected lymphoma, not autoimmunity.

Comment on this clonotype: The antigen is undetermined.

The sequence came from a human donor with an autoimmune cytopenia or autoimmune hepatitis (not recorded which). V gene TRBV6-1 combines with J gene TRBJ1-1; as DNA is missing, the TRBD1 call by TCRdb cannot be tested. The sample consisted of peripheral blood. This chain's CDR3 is CASRPGQSAFF.